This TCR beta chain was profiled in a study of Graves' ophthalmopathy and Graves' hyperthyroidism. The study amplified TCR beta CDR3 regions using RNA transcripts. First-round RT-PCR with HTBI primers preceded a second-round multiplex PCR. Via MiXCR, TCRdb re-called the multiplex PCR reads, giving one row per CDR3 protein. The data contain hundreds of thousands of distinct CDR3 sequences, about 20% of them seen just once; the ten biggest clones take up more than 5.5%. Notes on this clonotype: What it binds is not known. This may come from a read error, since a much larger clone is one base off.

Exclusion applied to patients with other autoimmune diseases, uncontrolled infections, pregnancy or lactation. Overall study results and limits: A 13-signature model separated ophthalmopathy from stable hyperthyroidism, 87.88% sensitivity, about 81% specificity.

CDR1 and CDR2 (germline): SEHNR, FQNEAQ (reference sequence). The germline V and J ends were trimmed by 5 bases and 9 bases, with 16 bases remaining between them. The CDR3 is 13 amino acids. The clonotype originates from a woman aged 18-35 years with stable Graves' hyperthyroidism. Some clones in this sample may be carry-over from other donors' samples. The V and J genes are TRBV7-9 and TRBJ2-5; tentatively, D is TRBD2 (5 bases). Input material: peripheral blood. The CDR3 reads CASSVGTMEAQYF. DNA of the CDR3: TGTGCCAGCAGCGTGGGAACTATGGAGGCCCAGTACTTC.